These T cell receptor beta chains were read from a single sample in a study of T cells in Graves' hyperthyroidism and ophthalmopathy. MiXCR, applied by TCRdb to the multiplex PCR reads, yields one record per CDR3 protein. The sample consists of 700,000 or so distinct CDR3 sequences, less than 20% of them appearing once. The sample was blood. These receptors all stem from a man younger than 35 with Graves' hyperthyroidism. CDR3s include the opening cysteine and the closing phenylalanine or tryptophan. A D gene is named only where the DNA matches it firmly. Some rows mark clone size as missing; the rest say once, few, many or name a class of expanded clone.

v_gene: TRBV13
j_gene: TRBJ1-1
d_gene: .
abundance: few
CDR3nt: TGTGCCAGCAGCTTAAGGGGGAGCGCTGAAGCTTTCTTT
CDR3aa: CASSLRGSAEAFF

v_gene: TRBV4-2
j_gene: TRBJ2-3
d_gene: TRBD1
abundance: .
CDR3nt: TGTGCCAGCAGCCAGGGGACAGCAGATACGCAGTATTTT
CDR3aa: CASSQGTADTQYF

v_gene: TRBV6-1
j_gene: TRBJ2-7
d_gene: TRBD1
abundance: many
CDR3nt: TGTGCCAGCCTTTGGACAGGGTCAAGGATTGGTCCCTACGAGCAGTACTTC
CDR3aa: CASLWTGSRIGPYEQYF

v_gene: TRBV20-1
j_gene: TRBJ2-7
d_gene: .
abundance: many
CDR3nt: TGCAGTGCTAGAGGAGAGAGCTCCTACGAGCAGTACTTC
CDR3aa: CSARGESSYEQYF

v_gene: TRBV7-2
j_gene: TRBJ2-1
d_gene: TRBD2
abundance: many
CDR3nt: TGTGCCAGCAGTTACAGACTAGCGAAACCCTACAATGAGCAGTTCTTC
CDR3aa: CASSYRLAKPYNEQFF

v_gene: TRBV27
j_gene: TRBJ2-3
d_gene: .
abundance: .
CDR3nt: TGTGCCAGCAGTTTACTGACTGGTGATACGCAGTATTTT
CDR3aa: CASSLLTGDTQYF

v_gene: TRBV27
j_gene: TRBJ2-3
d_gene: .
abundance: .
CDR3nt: TGTGCCAGCAGGCCAGGGGCGACAGATACGCAGTATTTT
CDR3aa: CASRPGATDTQYF

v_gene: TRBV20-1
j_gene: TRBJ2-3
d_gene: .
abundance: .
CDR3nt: TGCAGTGGTCCGACTCGCGCGGATACGCAGTATTTT
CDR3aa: CSGPTRADTQYF

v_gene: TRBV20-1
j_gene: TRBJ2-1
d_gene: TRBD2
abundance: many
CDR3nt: TGCAGTGCTAGGGCGGGGACTAGCGGGAGGTACAATGAGCAGTTCTTC
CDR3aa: CSARAGTSGRYNEQFF

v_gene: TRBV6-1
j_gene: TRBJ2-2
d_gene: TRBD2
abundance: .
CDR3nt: TGTGCCAGCAGTTTGACCGAGGGACTAGCGGAGGCGAACACCGGGGAGCTGTTTTTT
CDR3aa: CASSLTEGLAEANTGELFF

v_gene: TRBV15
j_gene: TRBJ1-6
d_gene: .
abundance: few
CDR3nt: TGTGCCACCAGCAACGGGGGGAATAATTCACCCCTCCACTTT
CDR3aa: CATSNGGNNSPLHF

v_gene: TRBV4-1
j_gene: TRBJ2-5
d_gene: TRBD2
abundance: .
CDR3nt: TGCGCCAGCAGCCAAGATTGGTCGGGAGGAAGAGAGACCCAGTACTTC
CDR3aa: CASSQDWSGGRETQYF

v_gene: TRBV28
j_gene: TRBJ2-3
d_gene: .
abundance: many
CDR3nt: TGTGCCAGCAGTTTAGGGGACATATATAACCCTAGCACAGATACGCAGTATTTT
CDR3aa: CASSLGDIYNPSTDTQYF

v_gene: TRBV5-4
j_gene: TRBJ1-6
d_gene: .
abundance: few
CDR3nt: TGTGCCAGCAGCTTGTTTCCCGAGGCAGCTACGGGGGGCCTCCACTTT
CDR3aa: CASSLFPEAATGGLHF

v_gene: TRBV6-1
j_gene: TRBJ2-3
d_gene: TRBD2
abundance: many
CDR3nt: TGTGCCAGCAGTTCCCCGACTAGCGGTTCTAGCACAGATACGCAGTATTTT
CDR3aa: CASSSPTSGSSTDTQYF

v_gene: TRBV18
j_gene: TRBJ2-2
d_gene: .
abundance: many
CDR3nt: TGTGCCAGCTCACCACGACAACCGAACACCGGGGAGCTGTTTTTT
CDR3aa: CASSPRQPNTGELFF

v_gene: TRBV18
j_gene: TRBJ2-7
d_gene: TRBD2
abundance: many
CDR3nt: TGTGCCAGCTCCGCCCTAGCGGGAGTACCCGAGCAGTACTTC
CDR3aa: CASSALAGVPEQYF

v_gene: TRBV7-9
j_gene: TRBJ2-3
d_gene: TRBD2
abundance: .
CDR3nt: TGTGCCAGCAGCTTATTAACTAGCGGGCCCTATACGCAGTATTTT
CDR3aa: CASSLLTSGPYTQYF

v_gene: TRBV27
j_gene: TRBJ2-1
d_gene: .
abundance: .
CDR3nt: TGTGCCAGCAGCGTGCGGACTGGCTCCTACAATGAGCAGTTCTTC
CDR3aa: CASSVRTGSYNEQFF

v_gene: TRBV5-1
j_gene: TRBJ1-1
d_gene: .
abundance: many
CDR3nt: TGCGCCAGCACGACACGGGGGGGCACTGAAGCTTTCTTT
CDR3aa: CASTTRGGTEAFF

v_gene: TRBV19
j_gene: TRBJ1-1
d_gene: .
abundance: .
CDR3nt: TGTGCCAGTAGTATAGTGGGGGCGGGCCCCTACACTGAAGCTTTCTTT
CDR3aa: CASSIVGAGPYTEAFF

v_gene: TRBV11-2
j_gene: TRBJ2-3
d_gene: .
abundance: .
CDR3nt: TGTGCCAGCAGCTTTCTAAGCTCCACAGATACGCAGTATTTT
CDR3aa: CASSFLSSTDTQYF